Sequencing of this T cell receptor beta chain was carried out in a study of radiotherapy plus CTLA-4 blockade in lung cancer. The overall study: Objective responses emerged in roughly 20% of patients, and over 30% attained disease control. Study observations and caveats: An expansion of tumor-derived TCR clones occurred in blood after radiotherapy plus ipilimumab.

Alongside CTLA-4 blockade with ipilimumab, patients with chemo-refractory metastatic non-small-cell lung cancer received focal radiation. The CDR3 extends over 14 amino acids. Germline CDR1 and CDR2: MNHNY and SVGAGI (reference sequence). V shed 3 bases and J shed 1 base, with 8 bases lying between them. Note on this clone: Its antigen is not identified.

The repertoire was sequenced with immunoSEQ multiplex PCR; TCRdb's copy has only in-frame clones and lacks some. The data contain approximately 81,000 clones, 60% to 85% of them singletons. This TCR derives from a human donor with non-small cell lung cancer who had a partial response to radiotherapy plus ipilimumab. Some clones in this sample may be carry-over from other donors' samples. The chain employs TRBV6-6 and TRBJ2-3; a possible D gene is TRBD2 (5 bases). The material sequenced was peripheral blood, taken from a patient treated with radiotherapy plus ipilimumab. As DNA, the CDR3 is TGTGCCAGCAGTTATGGACTTCGCACAGATACGCAGTATTTT. This sequence encodes CASSYGLRTDTQYF.